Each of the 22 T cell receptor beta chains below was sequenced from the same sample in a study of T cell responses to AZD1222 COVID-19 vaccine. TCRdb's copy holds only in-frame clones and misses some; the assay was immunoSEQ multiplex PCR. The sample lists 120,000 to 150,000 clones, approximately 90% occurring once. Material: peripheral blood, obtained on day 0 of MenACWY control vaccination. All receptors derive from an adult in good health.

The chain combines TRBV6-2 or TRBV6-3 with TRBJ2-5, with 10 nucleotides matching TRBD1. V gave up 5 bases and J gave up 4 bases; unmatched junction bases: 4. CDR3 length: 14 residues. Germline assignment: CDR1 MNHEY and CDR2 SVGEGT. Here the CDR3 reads CASSRGQGRETQYF. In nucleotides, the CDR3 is TGTGCCAGCAGTAGGGGACAGGGGCGAGAGACCCAGTACTTC.

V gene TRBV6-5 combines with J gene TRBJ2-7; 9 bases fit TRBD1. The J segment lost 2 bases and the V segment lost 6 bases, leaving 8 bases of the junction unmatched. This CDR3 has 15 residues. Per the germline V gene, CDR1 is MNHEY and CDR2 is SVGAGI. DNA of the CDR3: TGTGCCAGCAGGATACAGGGGGCTTCGACCTACGAGCAGTACTTC. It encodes CASRIQGASTYEQYF.

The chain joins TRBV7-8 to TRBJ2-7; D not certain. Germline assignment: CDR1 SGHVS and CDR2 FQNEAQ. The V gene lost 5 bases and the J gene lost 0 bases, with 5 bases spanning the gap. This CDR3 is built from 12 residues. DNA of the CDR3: TGTGCCAGCAGCCCTGTCTCCTACGAGCAGTACTTC. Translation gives CASSPVSYEQYF.

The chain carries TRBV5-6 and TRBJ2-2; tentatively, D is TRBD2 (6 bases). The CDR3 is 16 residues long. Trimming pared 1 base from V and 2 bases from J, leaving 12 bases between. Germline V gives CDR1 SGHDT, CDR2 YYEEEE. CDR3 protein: CASSLYSGLNTGELFF. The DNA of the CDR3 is TGTGCCAGCAGCTTGTACTCGGGACTCAACACCGGGGAGCTGTTTTTT.

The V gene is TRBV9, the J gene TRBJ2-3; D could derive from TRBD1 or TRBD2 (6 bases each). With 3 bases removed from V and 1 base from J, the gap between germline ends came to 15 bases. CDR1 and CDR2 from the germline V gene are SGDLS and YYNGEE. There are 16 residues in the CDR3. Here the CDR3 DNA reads TGTGCCAGCAGCGAGGGGGTAGCGGAAGGCACAGATACGCAGTATTTT. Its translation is CASSEGVAEGTDTQYF. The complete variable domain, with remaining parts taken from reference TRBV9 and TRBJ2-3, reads DSGVTQTPKHLITATGQRVTLRCSPRSGDLSVYWYQQSLDQGLQFLIQYYNGEERAKGNILERFSAQQFPDLHSELNLSSLELGDSALYFCASSEGVAEGTDTQYFGPGTRLTVL.

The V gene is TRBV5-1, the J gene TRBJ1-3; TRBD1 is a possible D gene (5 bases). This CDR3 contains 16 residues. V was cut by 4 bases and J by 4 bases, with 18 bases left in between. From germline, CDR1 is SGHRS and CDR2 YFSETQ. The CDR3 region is CASSIGPIQGGNTIYF. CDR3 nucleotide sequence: TGCGCCAGCAGCATCGGACCAATCCAGGGAGGAAACACCATATATTTT. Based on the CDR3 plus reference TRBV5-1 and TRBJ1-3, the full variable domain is KAGVTQTPRYLIKTRGQQVTLSCSPISGHRSVSWYQQTPGQGLQFLFEYFSETQRNKGNFPGRFSGRQFSNSRSEMNVSTLELGDSALYLCASSIGPIQGGNTIYFGEGSWLTVV.

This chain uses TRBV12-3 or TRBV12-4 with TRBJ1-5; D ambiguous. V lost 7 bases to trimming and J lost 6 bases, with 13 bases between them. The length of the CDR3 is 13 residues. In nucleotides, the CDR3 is TGTGCCAGCACCCCAGCGGGAGGTCAGCCCCAGCATTTT. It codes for CASTPAGGQPQHF.

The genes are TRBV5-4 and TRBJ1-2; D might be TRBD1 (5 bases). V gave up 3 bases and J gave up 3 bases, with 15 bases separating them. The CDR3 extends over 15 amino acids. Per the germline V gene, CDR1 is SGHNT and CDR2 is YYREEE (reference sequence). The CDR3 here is CASSSPGRTYYGYTF. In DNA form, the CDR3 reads TGTGCCAGCAGCTCTCCGGGACGGACCTACTATGGCTACACCTTC.

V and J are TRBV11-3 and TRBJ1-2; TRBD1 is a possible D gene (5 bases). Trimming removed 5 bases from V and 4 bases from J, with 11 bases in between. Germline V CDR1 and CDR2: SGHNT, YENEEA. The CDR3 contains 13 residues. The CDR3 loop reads CASSLLGRYGYTF. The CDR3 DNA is TGTGCCAGCAGCCTCCTGGGACGCTATGGCTACACCTTC.

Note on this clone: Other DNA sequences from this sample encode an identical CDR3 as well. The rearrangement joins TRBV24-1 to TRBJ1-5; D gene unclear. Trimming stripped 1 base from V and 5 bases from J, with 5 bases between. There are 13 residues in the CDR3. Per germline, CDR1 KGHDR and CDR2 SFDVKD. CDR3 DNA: TGTGCCACCAGTGATTTTCGGGATCAGCCCCAGCATTTT. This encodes CATSDFRDQPQHF.

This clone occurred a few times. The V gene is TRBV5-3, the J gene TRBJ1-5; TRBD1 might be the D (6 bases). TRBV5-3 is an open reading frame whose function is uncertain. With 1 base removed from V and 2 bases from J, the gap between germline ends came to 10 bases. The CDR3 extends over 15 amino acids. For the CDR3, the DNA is TGTGCCAGAAGCTTGAGGGCAGGGGGCAATCAGCCCCAGCATTTT. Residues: CARSLRAGGNQPQHF.

The CDR3 reads CASHLGQGETQYF. In nucleotides, the CDR3 is TGTGCCAGCCATCTAGGACAGGGGGAGACCCAGTACTTC. J is TRBJ2-5 and V is TRBV6-5; TRBD1 aligns across 9 bases. The J segment lost 5 bases and the V segment lost 8 bases, leaving 6 bases of the junction unmatched. This CDR3 has 13 amino acids. Germline CDR1 reads MNHEY; CDR2 reads SVGAGI.

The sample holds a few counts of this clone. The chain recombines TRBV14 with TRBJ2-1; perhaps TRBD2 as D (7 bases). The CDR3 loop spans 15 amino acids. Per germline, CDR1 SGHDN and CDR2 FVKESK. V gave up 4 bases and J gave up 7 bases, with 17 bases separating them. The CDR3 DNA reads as TGTGCCAGCAGCCCGCGCCGGACTAGGGGGAATGAGCAGTTCTTC. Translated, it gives CASSPRRTRGNEQFF.

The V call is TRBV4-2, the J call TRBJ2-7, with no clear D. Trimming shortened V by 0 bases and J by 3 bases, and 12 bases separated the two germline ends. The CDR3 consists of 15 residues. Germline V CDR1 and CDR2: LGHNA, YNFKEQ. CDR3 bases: TGTGCCAGCAGCCAAGAGTGGACCACCCACTACGAGCAGTACTTC. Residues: CASSQEWTTHYEQYF.

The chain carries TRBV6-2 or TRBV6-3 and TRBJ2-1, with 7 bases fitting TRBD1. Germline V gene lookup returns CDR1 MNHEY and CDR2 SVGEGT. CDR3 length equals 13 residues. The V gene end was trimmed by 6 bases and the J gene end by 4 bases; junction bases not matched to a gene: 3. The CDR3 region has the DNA TGTGCCAGCAGCAAGACAGGGTACAATGAGCAGTTCTTC. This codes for CASSKTGYNEQFF.

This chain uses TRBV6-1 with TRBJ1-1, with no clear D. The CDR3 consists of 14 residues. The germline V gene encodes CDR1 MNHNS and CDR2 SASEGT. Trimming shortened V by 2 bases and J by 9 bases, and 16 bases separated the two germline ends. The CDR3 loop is CASSESLEGLKAFF. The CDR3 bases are TGTGCCAGCAGTGAATCCCTGGAGGGCCTGAAAGCTTTCTTT.

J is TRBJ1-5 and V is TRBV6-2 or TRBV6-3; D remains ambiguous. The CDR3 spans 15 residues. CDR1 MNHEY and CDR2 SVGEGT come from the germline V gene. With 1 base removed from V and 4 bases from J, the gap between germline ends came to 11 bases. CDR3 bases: TGTGCCAGCAGTTACTACCCCGGGAGTAATCAGCCCCAGCATTTT. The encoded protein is CASSYYPGSNQPQHF.

The CDR3 region is CASSPTGGYPNEKLFF. CDR3 DNA: TGTGCCAGCAGCCCCACAGGTGGCTACCCTAATGAAAAACTGTTTTTT. The chain links TRBV7-9 to TRBJ1-4, with a tentative D call TRBD1 (5 bases). Deletions cut 5 bases from V and 3 bases from J, with 16 bases between. This CDR3 is built from 16 residues. Germline V gene data show CDR1 as SEHNR and CDR2 as FQNEAQ (reference sequence).

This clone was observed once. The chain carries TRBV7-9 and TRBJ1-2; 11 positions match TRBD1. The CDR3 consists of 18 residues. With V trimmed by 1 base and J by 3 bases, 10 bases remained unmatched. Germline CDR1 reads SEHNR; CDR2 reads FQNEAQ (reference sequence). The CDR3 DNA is TGTGCCAGCAGCTTAGTTCGGACTCGGACAGGGGGCTACTATGGCTACACCTTC. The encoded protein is CASSLVRTRTGGYYGYTF.

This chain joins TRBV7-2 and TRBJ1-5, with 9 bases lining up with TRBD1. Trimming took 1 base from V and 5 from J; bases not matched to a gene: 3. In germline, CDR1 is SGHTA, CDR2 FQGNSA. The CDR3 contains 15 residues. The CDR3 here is CASSLVGTGYQPQHF. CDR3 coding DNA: TGTGCCAGCAGCTTAGTAGGGACAGGGTATCAGCCCCAGCATTTT.

CDR3 amino acids: CASSWTGLNSPLHF. The DNA of the CDR3 is TGTGCCAGCAGCTGGACAGGGCTTAATTCACCCCTCCACTTT. The chain couples TRBV7-9 to TRBJ1-6; 8 positions agree with TRBD1. With 4 bases clipped from V and 6 bases from J, the junction kept 2 bases outside the gene matches. Germline V gene data show CDR1 as SEHNR and CDR2 as FQNEAQ (reference sequence). The CDR3 is 14 amino acids.

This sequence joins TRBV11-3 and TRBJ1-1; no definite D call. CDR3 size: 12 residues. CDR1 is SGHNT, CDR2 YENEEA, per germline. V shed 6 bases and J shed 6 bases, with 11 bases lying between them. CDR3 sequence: CASSPRRPEAFF. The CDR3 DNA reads TGTGCCAGCAGTCCCCGAAGACCTGAAGCTTTCTTT. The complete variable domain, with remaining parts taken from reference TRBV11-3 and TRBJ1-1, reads EAGVVQSPRYKIIEKKQPVAFWCNPISGHNTLYWYLQNLGQGPELLIRYENEEAVDDSQLPKDRFSAERLKGVDSTLKIQPAELGDSAVYLCASSPRRPEAFFGQGTRLTVV.